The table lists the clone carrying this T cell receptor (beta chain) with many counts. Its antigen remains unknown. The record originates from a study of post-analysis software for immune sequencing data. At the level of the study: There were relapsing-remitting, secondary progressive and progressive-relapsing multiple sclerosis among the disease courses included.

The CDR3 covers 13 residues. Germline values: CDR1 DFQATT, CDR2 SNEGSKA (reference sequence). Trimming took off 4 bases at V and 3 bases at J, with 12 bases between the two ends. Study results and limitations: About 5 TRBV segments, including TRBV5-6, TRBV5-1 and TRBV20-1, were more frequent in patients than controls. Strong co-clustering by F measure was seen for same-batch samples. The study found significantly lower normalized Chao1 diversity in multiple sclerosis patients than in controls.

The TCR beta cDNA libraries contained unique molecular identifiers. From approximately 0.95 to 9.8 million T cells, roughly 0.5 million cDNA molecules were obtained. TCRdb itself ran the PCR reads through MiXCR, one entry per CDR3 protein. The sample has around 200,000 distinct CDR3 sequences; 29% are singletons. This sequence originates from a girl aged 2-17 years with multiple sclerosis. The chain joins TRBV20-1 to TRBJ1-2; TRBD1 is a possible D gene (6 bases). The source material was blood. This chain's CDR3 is CSATQGSDYGYTF. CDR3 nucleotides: TGCAGTGCTACGCAGGGGTCCGACTATGGCTACACCTTC.